This record looks at one T cell receptor (beta chain) sequence and its context. The germline V gene encodes CDR1 SGHAT and CDR2 FQNNGV. The CDR3 has 17 amino acids. Germline trimming cut 3 bases from V and 2 bases from J; bases unmatched to any gene: 11. Tagging with unique molecular identifiers was applied to individual cDNA molecules. TCRdb reanalysed the 5' RACE reads using MiXCR and keeps one entry per CDR3 protein. The profile shows about 92,000 distinct CDR3 sequences, about 14% of them singletons. The sample belongs to a study of early T cells in non-severe SARS-CoV-2 infection. The sample taken for sequencing was whole blood. The rearrangement uses TRBV11-2 and TRBJ2-7, with TRBD1 matching over 9 bases. This receptor was identified in an adult who was a healthcare worker with PCR-confirmed SARS-CoV-2 infection or an uninfected control (not recorded which). CDR3 nucleotides: TGTGCCAGCAGCTTCCCGGGGCTTCGACAGGGGGCCTACGAGCAGTACTTC. Residues: CASSFPGLRQGAYEQYF.